These T cell receptor beta chains were read from a single sample in a study of T cell repertoires in cytomegalovirus infection. For these TCRs, the target antigens are not known. TCRdb re-derived calls from the reads in MiXCR, one entry per CDR3 protein. The sample yields 450,000 to 650,000 distinct CDR3 sequences, around two fifths seen once. The sequences come from cultured PBMCs, collected from culture after CMV antigen stimulation. The receptors come from a human donor in good health (CMV status not recorded). Some clones in this sample may be carry-over from other donors' samples. Each CDR3 is given with its conserved first and last residue. A D gene is named only where the DNA matches it firmly. The size entry is marked missing in some rows and otherwise reads once, few, many or a size class.

v_gene,abundance,len,j_gene,d_gene,CDR3nt,CDR3aa
TRBV5-1,once,15,TRBJ2-5,NA,TGCGCCAGCTTCAAGGGCCCAGCCTCCCAAGAGACCCAGTACTTC,CASFKGPASQETQYF
TRBV5-5,NA,12,TRBJ2-7,NA,TGTGCCAGCAGCTTGGCGCCCCCCGAGCAGTACTTC,CASSLAPPEQYF
TRBV7-9,NA,14,TRBJ2-1,NA,TGTGCCAGCAGCTCTCGGGACAAGTACAATGAGCAGTTCTTC,CASSSRDKYNEQFF
TRBV7-2,few,15,TRBJ1-2,TRBD1,TGTGCCAGCAGCTTAGCCCCGGACAGGGGTCAGGGCTACACCTTC,CASSLAPDRGQGYTF
TRBV7-2,NA,14,TRBJ1-5,NA,TGTGCCAGCAGCCGTGGGACTGGCAATCAGCCCCAGCATTTT,CASSRGTGNQPQHF
TRBV5-4,few,16,TRBJ2-3,TRBD2,TGTGCCAGCAGCCGTTGGACTAGCGGACGCACAGATACGCAGTATTTT,CASSRWTSGRTDTQYF
TRBV20-1,few,14,TRBJ2-1,TRBD2,TGCAGTGCTAGGGGGCCTAGCGGGGGGAATGAGCAGTTCTTC,CSARGPSGGNEQFF
TRBV5-4,NA,17,TRBJ2-5,TRBD2,TGTGCCAGCAGCTCATTACCGGGACTAGCGGTCTGGGAGACCCAGTACTTC,CASSSLPGLAVWETQYF
TRBV20-1,NA,13,TRBJ1-4,NA,TGCAGTGCTAGGCAGGGAACTAATGAAAAACTGTTTTTT,CSARQGTNEKLFF
TRBV12-3/TRBV12-4,few,12,TRBJ2-1,TRBD1,TGTGCCAGCGGGACAGGGAGCAATGAGCAGTTCTTC,CASGTGSNEQFF
TRBV7-2,NA,18,TRBJ2-1,NA,TGTGCCAGCAGCTTAGGAGAGCGAGAGACCGGGACAAGAAATGAGCAGTTCTTC,CASSLGERETGTRNEQFF
TRBV12-3/TRBV12-4,NA,15,TRBJ1-1,TRBD1,TGTGCCAGCACCCAATCACAGGGGAGAGGAACTGAAGCTTTCTTT,CASTQSQGRGTEAFF
TRBV12-3/TRBV12-4,NA,15,TRBJ1-1,NA,TGTGCCAGCAGTTTTGGGGGAGGAGAGGGCACTGAAGCTTTCTTT,CASSFGGGEGTEAFF
TRBV18,few,13,TRBJ1-6,NA,TGTGCCAGCTCACCAGGGGATAATTCACCCCTCCACTTT,CASSPGDNSPLHF
TRBV7-8,many,15,TRBJ1-1,NA,TGTGCCAGCAGCTTTATGGGGGTCGCAGGGACTGAAGCTTTCTTT,CASSFMGVAGTEAFF
TRBV6-2/TRBV6-3,NA,13,TRBJ2-1,NA,TGTGCCAGCAGGAGCCGACCCTACAATGAGCAGTTCTTC,CASRSRPYNEQFF
TRBV5-4,NA,13,TRBJ1-2,NA,TGTGCCAGCAGCTTGGCCCACCTGGATGGCTACACCTTC,CASSLAHLDGYTF
TRBV7-8,many,15,TRBJ2-1,NA,TGTGCCAGCAGTTACTCTAGGACTTTCCGCAATGAGCAGTTCTTC,CASSYSRTFRNEQFF
TRBV5-6,few,14,TRBJ1-2,NA,TGTGCCAGCAGCTTGGGTTTGGGGGACTATGGCTACACCTTC,CASSLGLGDYGYTF
TRBV7-8,few,13,TRBJ2-3,NA,TGTGCCAGCAACACTGATGACACAGATACGCAGTATTTT,CASNTDDTDTQYF
TRBV7-4,few,13,TRBJ1-2,NA,TGTGCCAGCAGCTTAAACCTACTGGGCGGCTACACCTTC,CASSLNLLGGYTF
TRBV6-1,NA,17,TRBJ2-3,TRBD2,TGTGCCAGCAGTGAGGGACTAGCGGGAGGACCCACAGATACGCAGTATTTT,CASSEGLAGGPTDTQYF
TRBV12-3/TRBV12-4,few,12,TRBJ1-4,NA,TGTGCCAGCACCGAGTTCAATGAAAAACTGTTTTTT,CASTEFNEKLFF
TRBV7-6,NA,13,TRBJ1-4,NA,TGTGCCAGCAGCGACAGGCGAGATGAAAAACTGTTTTTT,CASSDRRDEKLFF
TRBV6-2/TRBV6-3,NA,13,TRBJ2-7,NA,TGTGCCAGCAGTTCTGGGTTTACCTACGAGCAGTACTTC,CASSSGFTYEQYF
TRBV6-2/TRBV6-3,NA,13,TRBJ2-7,TRBD2,TGTGCCAGCAAACTAGCGGGACGCCACGAGCAGTACTTC,CASKLAGRHEQYF
TRBV12-3/TRBV12-4,few,15,TRBJ1-2,TRBD1,TGTGCCAGCAGTTTATCGGACAGGTTAAACTATGGCTACACCTTC,CASSLSDRLNYGYTF
TRBV20-1,NA,18,TRBJ1-5,TRBD1,TGCAGTGCTACCCGACAGGGAGGACTTGTGGGGAGCAATCAGCCCCAGCATTTT,CSATRQGGLVGSNQPQHF
TRBV28,NA,15,TRBJ1-1,NA,TGTGCCAGCAGTTTTGGGGGCACCGTGAACACTGAAGCTTTCTTT,CASSFGGTVNTEAFF
TRBV7-2,NA,13,TRBJ1-2,NA,TGTGCCAGCAGCCCTCGCTCTGGGTATGGCTACACCTTC,CASSPRSGYGYTF
TRBV28,NA,14,TRBJ2-7,TRBD1,TGTGCCAGCAGTAAAAGGACAGGGATTGACGAGCAGTACTTC,CASSKRTGIDEQYF
TRBV2,NA,14,TRBJ2-1,TRBD1,TGTGCCAGCAGTGTGGGACAGACGAACAATGAGCAGTTCTTC,CASSVGQTNNEQFF
TRBV18,NA,15,TRBJ2-2,NA,TGTGCCAGCTCACCAGTCCCAGATAACACCGGGGAGCTGTTTTTT,CASSPVPDNTGELFF
TRBV28,NA,16,TRBJ2-1,TRBD2,TGTGCCAGCAGGGTGGCCGGCGGGGGGGCCTACAATGAGCAGTTCTTC,CASRVAGGGAYNEQFF